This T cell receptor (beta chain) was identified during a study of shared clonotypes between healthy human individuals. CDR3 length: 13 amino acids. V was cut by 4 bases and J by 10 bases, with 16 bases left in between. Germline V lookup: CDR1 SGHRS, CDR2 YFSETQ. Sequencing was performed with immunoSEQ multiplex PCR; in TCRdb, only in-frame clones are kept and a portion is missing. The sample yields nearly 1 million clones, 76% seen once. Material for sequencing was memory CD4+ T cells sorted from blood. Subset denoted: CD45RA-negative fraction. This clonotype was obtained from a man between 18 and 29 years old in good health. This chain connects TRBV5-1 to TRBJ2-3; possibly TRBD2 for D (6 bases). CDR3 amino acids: CASSPTEGFSQYF. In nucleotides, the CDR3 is TGCGCCAGCAGCCCCACGGAGGGGTTTTCGCAGTATTTT.